The 25 T cell receptor beta chains below all came from one sample that was sequenced in a study of monozygotic twins with inflammatory bowel disease. TCRdb reprocessed the 5' RACE reads and keeps a single row for each CDR3 protein, giving no DNA. This sample contains around 450,000 distinct CDR3 sequences. Sequencing used blood. Receptors originate from a human donor with ulcerative colitis or Crohn's disease, or a healthy co-twin of an affected twin (not recorded which).

The V call is TRBV20-1, the J call TRBJ2-2. Germline V gene sequence: CDR1 DFQATT, CDR2 SNEGSKA (reference sequence). The CDR3 is 12 residues long. Here the CDR3 reads CSAVDGTGELFF.

The chain is built from TRBV7-2 and TRBJ2-3; TCRdb calls TRBD2, which cannot be checked without DNA. There are 16 residues in the CDR3. Germline V gene lookup returns CDR1 SGHTA and CDR2 FQGNSA. This chain's CDR3 is CASSRGPAGDTDTQYF.

The J gene is TRBJ2-1, the V gene TRBV3-1. The CDR3 runs to 11 residues. Germline lookup yields CDR1 LGHDT and CDR2 YNNKEL (reference sequence). The CDR3 protein is CASSQAPEQFF.

The rearrangement links TRBV11-2 to TRBJ2-1. CDR3 length: 11 residues. Germline-derived CDR1 and CDR2 are SGHAT and FQNNGV. CDR3 sequence: CASSVQLEQFF.

CDR3: CASSLGVLAGVDEQFF. The chain couples TRBV7-2 to TRBJ2-1; TCRdb's D call, TRBD2, is unchecked because there is no DNA. The CDR3 has 16 amino acids. Germline values: CDR1 SGHTA, CDR2 FQGNSA.

This chain connects TRBV29-1 to TRBJ2-3; the TRBD2 assignment by TCRdb is unverifiable without DNA. The germline CDR1 and CDR2 sequences are SQVTM and ANQGSEA. This CDR3 is built from 13 residues. The CDR3 sequence: CSVEPNYRDTQYF.

This chain connects TRBV6-2 or TRBV6-3 to TRBJ2-1; TCRdb selects TRBD2, and the lack of DNA leaves this call unchecked. The length of the CDR3 is 16 residues. The germline gives CDR1 MNHEY, CDR2 SVGEGT. This CDR3 is CASETTSGSSYNEQFF.

V is TRBV29-1 and J is TRBJ2-7. Germline V gene lookup returns CDR1 SQVTM and CDR2 ANQGSEA. This CDR3 has 13 residues. CDR3 sequence reads: CSVAFEVSYEQYF.

J is TRBJ2-1 and V is TRBV11-2; TCRdb reports TRBD2, a call that lacks DNA to check it against. This CDR3 is built from 19 residues. Germline V gene data show CDR1 as SGHAT and CDR2 as FQNNGV. CDR3 protein: CASSPRASGRRGSYNEQFF. Filled out from reference TRBV11-2 and TRBJ2-1, the complete variable domain reads EAGVAQSPRYKIIEKRQSVAFWCNPISGHATLYWYQQILGQGPKLLIQFQNNGVVDDSQLPKDRFSAERLKGVDSTLKIQPAKLEDSAVYLCASSPRASGRRGSYNEQFFGPGTRLTVL.

The chain combines TRBV19 with TRBJ2-1; TCRdb reports TRBD2, a call that lacks DNA to check it against. The CDR3 sequence is 18 residues long. The germline CDR1 and CDR2 sequences are LNHDA and SQIVND (reference sequence). This chain's CDR3 is CASSIRTSGRRTYNEQFF.

V usage is TRBV24-1 and J usage is TRBJ2-3; the TCRdb call, TRBD1, lacks DNA for checking. The length of the CDR3 is 13 residues. The germline CDR1 and CDR2 sequences are KGHDR and SFDVKD. The CDR3: CATSDEQGASQYF.

The CDR3 sequence is CASSPQGANEQYF. The rearrangement joins TRBV18 to TRBJ2-7. Germline V lookup: CDR1 KGHSH, CDR2 LQKENI. This CDR3 is 13 amino acids long.

The rearrangement links TRBV10-3 to TRBJ2-7. Germline CDR1 reads ENHRY; CDR2 reads SYGVKD. The CDR3 extends over 13 amino acids. CDR3 sequence: CAISESLSYEQYF.

The chain couples TRBV7-6 to TRBJ2-1; TCRdb proposes TRBD2, but this gene call is untestable without DNA. The CDR3 runs 17 residues. Looked up from germline, CDR1 is SGHVS and CDR2 is FNYEAQ. CDR3 loop: CASSSPLAGGVNNEQFF. Drawing the rest from reference TRBV7-6 and TRBJ2-1, the complete variable domain is GAGVSQSPRYKVTKRGQDVALRCDPISGHVSLYWYRQALGQGPEFLTYFNYEAQQDKSGLPNDRFSAERPEGSISTLTIQRTEQRDSAMYRCASSSPLAGGVNNEQFFGPGTRLTVL.

The J gene is TRBJ2-3, the V gene TRBV5-1. CDR3 length: 13 residues. The V gene's germline CDR1 is SGHRS and CDR2 YFSETQ. The CDR3 sequence: CASNGLNTDTQYF.

The J gene is TRBJ2-1, the V gene TRBV15; TCRdb's D call, TRBD1, is unchecked because there is no DNA. The germline V gene has CDR1 LNHNV and CDR2 YYDKDF (reference sequence). CDR3 size: 15 residues. CDR3 protein: CATSRDPPNYVEQFF.

J is TRBJ1-5 and V is TRBV18. The germline CDR1 and CDR2 sequences are KGHSH and LQKENI. The CDR3 extends over 14 amino acids. The CDR3 loop reads CASSPPGVRQPQHF.

The V gene is TRBV5-6, the J gene TRBJ1-2; TCRdb's D call of TRBD1 is untestable without DNA. The CDR3 totals 13 residues. Germline V gene sequence: CDR1 SGHDT, CDR2 YYEEEE. Here the CDR3 reads CASSFSIGGGYTF.

The chain links TRBV6-5 to TRBJ2-3; with no DNA, the TCRdb D assignment of TRBD1 cannot be verified. Germline V gives CDR1 MNHEY, CDR2 SVGAGI. This CDR3 contains 16 residues. The chain's CDR3 is CASSYQKTGYTDTQYF.

This chain uses TRBV21-1 with TRBJ2-3; checking the TCRdb D call of TRBD2 is not possible without DNA. TRBV21-1 corresponds to a pseudogene. The CDR3 is 16 residues long. The CDR3 spells CASSKAPSGSTDTQYF.

The gene calls are TRBV4-1 and TRBJ2-3; without DNA, the TCRdb call of TRBD2 cannot be checked. Per germline, CDR1 MGHRA and CDR2 YSYEKL. This CDR3 contains 15 residues. The CDR3 loop reads CASSPRSGLGDTQYF.

The chain is built from TRBV11-2 and TRBJ2-3; TCRdb selects TRBD2, and the lack of DNA leaves this call unchecked. Germline CDR1 and CDR2: SGHAT and FQNNGV. The CDR3 length is 17 residues. This chain's CDR3 is CASSLVGTSGSTDTQYF.

This chain uses TRBV7-2 with TRBJ2-7; TCRdb lists TRBD2, though no DNA is available to test this call. Per the germline V gene, CDR1 is SGHTA and CDR2 is FQGNSA. CDR3 length equals 14 residues. This CDR3 reads CASAPSGGFYEQYF.

The gene calls are TRBV12-3 or TRBV12-4 and TRBJ2-1; the D gene TCRdb calls, TRBD2, cannot be checked with no DNA. CDR3 length: 16 amino acids. CDR3 amino acids: CASSPRARGSYNEQFF.

The rearrangement links TRBV5-6 to TRBJ1-6; with no DNA, the TCRdb D assignment of TRBD1 cannot be verified. The CDR3 loop spans 14 amino acids. Germline assignment: CDR1 SGHDT and CDR2 YYEEEE. CDR3 protein: CASSLNRDPSPLHF.